This TCR beta chain was sequenced for a study of T cell clones after liver transplantation. Across the whole study: As an antigen-independent comparator, third-party-reactive TCRbeta sequences came from pre-transplant mixed lymphocyte reactions.

This table comes from immunoSEQ multiplex PCR, and its TCRdb copy is limited to in-frame clones, with some not included. The repertoire holds roughly 74,000 clones, 80% seen once, with approximately 0.55% in the top ten. The germline gives CDR1 WSHSY, CDR2 SAAADI. This CDR3 is built from 13 residues. V dropped 7 bases and J dropped 1 base, with 8 bases sitting between them. This specimen consisted of CD4+ T cells from blood, obtained before liver transplant. The chain uses TRBV10-2 and TRBJ1-5; D gene ambiguous. The sequence came from a human donor who received a liver transplant. CDR3 sequence reads: CASTYFSNQPQHF. The CDR3 region has the DNA TGCGCCAGCACCTACTTCAGCAATCAGCCCCAGCATTTT.